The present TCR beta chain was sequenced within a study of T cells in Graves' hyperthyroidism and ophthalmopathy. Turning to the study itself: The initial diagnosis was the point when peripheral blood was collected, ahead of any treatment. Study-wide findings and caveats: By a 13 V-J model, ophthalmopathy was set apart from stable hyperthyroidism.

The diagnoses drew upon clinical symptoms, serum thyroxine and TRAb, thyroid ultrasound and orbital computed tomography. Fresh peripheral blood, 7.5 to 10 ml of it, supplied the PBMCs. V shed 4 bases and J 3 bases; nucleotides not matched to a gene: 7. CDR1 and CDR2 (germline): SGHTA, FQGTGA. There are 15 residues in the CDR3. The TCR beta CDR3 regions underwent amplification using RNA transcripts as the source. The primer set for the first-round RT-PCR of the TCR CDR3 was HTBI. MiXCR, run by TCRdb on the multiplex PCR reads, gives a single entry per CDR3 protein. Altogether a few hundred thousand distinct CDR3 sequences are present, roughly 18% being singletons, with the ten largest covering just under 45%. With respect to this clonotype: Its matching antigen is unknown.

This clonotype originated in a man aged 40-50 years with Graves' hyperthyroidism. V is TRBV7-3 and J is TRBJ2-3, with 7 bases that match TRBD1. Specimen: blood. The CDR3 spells CASSSGTVNTDTQYF. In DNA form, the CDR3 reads TGTGCCAGCAGCTCCGGGACAGTGAATACAGATACGCAGTATTTT.